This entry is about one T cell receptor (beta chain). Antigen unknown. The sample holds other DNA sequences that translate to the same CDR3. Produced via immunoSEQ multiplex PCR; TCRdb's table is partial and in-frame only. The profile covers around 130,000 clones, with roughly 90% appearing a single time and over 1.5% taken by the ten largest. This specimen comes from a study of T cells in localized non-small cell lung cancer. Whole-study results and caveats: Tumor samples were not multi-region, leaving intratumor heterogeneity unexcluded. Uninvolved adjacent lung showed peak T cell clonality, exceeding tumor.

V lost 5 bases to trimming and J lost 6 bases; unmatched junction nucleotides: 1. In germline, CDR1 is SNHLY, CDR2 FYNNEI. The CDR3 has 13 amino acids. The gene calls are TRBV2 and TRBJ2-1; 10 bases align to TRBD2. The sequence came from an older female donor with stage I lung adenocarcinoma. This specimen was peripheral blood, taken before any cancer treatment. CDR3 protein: CASSSGRANEQFF. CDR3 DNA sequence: TGTGCCAGCAGTAGCGGGAGGGCCAATGAGCAGTTCTTC.